This entry concerns a single T cell receptor beta chain. This entry is derived from a study of ipilimumab plus nivolumab after autologous stem cell transplantation. Sequenced by immunoSEQ multiplex PCR; TCRdb stores in-frame clones only, minus some. This table has 20,000 to 25,000 clones, 74% appearing once. Sequenced here: PBMCs, sampled in a trial of ipilimumab plus nivolumab as post-transplant consolidation. This TCR was sampled from a male donor with diffuse large B-cell lymphoma.

The CDR3 DNA sequence: TGCGCCAGCAGGCAGGCTCCCAGCTCTGGAAACACCATATATTTT. Amino acid sequence: CASRQAPSSGNTIYF. The genes are TRBV5-1 and TRBJ1-3; no clear D. The CDR3 runs 15 residues. Germline V gene sequence: CDR1 SGHRS, CDR2 YFSETQ. Between the trimmed V and J ends, which lost 5 bases and 0 bases, there was a span of 12 bases.